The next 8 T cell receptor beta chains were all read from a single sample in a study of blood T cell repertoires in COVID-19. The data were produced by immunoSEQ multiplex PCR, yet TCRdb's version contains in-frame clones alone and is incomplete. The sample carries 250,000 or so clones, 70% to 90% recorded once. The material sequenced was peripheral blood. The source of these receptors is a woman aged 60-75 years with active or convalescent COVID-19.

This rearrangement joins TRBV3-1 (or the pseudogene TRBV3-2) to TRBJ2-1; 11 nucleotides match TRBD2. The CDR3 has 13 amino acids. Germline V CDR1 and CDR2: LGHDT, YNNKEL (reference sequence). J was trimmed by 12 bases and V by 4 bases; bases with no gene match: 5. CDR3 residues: CASSPGSGRVQFF. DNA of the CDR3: TGTGCCAGCAGCCCCGGTAGCGGGAGGGTGCAGTTCTTC.

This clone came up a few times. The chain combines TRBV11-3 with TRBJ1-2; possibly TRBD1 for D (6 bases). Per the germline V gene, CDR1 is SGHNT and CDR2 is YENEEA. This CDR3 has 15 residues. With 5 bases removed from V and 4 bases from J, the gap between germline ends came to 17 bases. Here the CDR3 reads CASSPTSETGYGYTF. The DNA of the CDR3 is TGTGCCAGCAGCCCCACTAGTGAGACAGGCTATGGCTACACCTTC.

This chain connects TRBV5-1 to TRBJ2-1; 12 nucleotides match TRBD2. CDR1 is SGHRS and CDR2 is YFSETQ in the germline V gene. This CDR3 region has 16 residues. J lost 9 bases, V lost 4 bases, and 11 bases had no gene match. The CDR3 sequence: CASSPLTSGSIGEQFF. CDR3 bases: TGCGCCAGCAGCCCTTTGACTAGCGGGAGTATTGGTGAGCAGTTCTTC.

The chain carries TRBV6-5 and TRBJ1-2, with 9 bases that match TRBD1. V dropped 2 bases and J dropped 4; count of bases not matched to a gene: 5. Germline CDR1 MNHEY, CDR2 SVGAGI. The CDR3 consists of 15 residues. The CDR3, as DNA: TGTGCCAGCAGTTACAGGGACAGGGAGGGCTATGGCTACACCTTC. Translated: CASSYRDREGYGYTF.

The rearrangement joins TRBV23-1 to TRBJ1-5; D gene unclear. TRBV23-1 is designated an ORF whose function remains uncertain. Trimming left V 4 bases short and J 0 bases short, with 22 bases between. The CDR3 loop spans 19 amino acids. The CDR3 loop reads CASSRNLPGFVSSNQPQHF. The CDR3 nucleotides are TGCGCCAGCAGTCGAAACCTCCCGGGTTTCGTATCTAGCAATCAGCCCCAGCATTTT.

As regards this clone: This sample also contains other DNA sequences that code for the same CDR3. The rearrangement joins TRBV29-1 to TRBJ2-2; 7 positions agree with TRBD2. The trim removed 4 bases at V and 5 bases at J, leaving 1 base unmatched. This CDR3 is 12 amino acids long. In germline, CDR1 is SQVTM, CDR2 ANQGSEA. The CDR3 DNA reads TGCAGCGTTGGGGGAGGGACCGGGGAGCTGTTTTTT. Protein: CSVGGGTGELFF.

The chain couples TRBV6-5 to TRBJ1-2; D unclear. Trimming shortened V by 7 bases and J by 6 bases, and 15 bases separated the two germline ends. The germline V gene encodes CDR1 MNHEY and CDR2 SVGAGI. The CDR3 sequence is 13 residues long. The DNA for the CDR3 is TGTGCCAGCAAGAGGGTAGGAACAAATGGCTACACCTTC. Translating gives CASKRVGTNGYTF.

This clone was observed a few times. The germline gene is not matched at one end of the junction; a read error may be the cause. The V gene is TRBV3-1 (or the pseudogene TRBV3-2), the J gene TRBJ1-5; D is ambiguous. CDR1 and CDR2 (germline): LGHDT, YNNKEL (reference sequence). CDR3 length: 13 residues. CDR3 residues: CASSQDLDSPRHF. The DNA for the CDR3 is TGTGCCAGCAGCCAAGACTTGGACTCCCCCCGGCATTTT.